This TCR beta chain emerged from a study of regulatory dendritic cells for organ transplantation. Regarding the study as a whole: Memory T cells were less diverse than naive, with memory CD8+ most oligoclonal. Between individuals, the alloreactive memory CD8+ T cell pool differed considerably. Regulatory dendritic cells appeared to expand memory CD8+ clones less than mature ones.

Sorted subsets were CFSE-labeled and cultured roughly 5 days with allogeneic dendritic cells. Naive CD45RA+ and memory CD45RO+ CD4+ or CD8+ T cells were FACS-sorted. Some clones are missing from TCRdb's copy, which holds only in-frame ones; the method was immunoSEQ multiplex PCR. The sample has about 20,000 clones; approximately 80% are singletons. In this sample, this clone turned up a few times. What it recognizes is unknown. Between the trimmed V and J ends, which lost 2 bases and 0 bases, there was a span of 7 bases. The germline V gene encodes CDR1 MNHNS and CDR2 SASEGT. The CDR3 covers 14 residues.

The receptor's source is a human donor in good health. The sequencing sample was made of memory CD4+ T cells from blood cultured with regulatory dendritic cells. As to subset: CD45RO+ memory T cells. This chain connects TRBV6-1 to TRBJ1-1; no definite D call. DNA for the CDR3: TGTGCCAGCAGTGAACCGTCTCTGAACACTGAAGCTTTCTTT. The encoded protein is CASSEPSLNTEAFF.